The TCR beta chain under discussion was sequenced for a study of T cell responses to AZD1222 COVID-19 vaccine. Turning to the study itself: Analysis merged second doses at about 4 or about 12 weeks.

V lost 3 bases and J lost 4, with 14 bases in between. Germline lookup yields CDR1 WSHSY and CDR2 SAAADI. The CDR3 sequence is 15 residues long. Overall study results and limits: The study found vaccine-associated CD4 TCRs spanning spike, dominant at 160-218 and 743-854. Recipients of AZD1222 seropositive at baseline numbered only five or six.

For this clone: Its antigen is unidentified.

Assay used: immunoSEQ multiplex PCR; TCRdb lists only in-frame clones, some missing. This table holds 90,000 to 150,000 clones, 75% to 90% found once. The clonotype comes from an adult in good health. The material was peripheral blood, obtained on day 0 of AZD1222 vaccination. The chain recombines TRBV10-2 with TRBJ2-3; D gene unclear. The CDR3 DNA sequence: TGCGCCAGCAGTGATTCTGTACAGTTGGCAGATACGCAGTATTTT. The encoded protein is CASSDSVQLADTQYF.